The 20 T cell receptor beta chains below come from one sample, sequenced in a study of STAT5B mutations in CD4+ large granular lymphocyte leukemia (dated by TCRdb to between 2022 and 2023). Receptors were amplified or captured by the immunoSEQ multiplex PCR assay. Here the immuneACCESS table is served through TCRdb, limited to in-frame sequences with V and J called. Missing clones are a known gap in these copies; in checked studies unresolved V genes cover under half, and the rest lacks a known reason. The sample has nearly 35,000 clones on record, roughly nine tenths of them singletons. The ten largest account for 3.4% of the sample. The sample was CD4+ T cells from blood buffy coats. The receptor source for this set is a human donor in good health.

The chain is built from TRBV18 and TRBJ2-3; TRBD2 matches at 7 bases. This CDR3 has 14 amino acids. Germline V gene sequence: CDR1 KGHSH, CDR2 LQKENI. The V segment lost 3 bases and the J segment 1 base; nucleotides outside the gene matches: 1. This CDR3 is CASSPREGTDTQYF. The CDR3 DNA reads as TGTGCCAGCTCACCCCGGGAGGGCACAGATACGCAGTATTTT.

The J gene is TRBJ2-1, the V gene TRBV6-5; 8 positions match TRBD2. Trimming cost V 6 bases and J 3 bases; bases outside gene matches: 7. The CDR3 contains 15 residues. The germline CDR1 and CDR2 sequences are MNHEY and SVGAGI. The CDR3 sequence: CASRNPGLVYNEQFF. The CDR3, as DNA: TGTGCCAGCAGAAACCCGGGACTAGTCTACAATGAGCAGTTCTTC.

A note on this clone: The junction and the germline gene differ at one end; a read error may be behind it. V and J are TRBV7-2 and TRBJ1-5; 9 positions match TRBD1. This CDR3 has 14 residues. Germline V gene sequence: CDR1 SGHTA, CDR2 FQGNSA. The CDR3: CASSLGQGNQPQHF. CDR3 DNA: TGTGCCAGCAGTTTAGGACAGGGGAATCAGCCCCAGCATTTT. The variable domain in full, completed from reference TRBV7-2 and TRBJ1-5, reads GAGVSQSPSNKVTEKGKDVELRCDPISGHTALYWYRQSLGQGLEFLIYFQGNSAPDKSGLPSDRFSAERTGGSVSTLTIQRTQQEDSAVYLCASSLGQGNQPQHFGDGTRLSIL.

A remark on this clone: At one end the junction does not follow the germline gene, possibly because of a read error. The J gene is TRBJ2-2, the V gene TRBV7-7; 8 nucleotides agree with TRBD1. Germline V gene data show CDR1 as SSHAT and CDR2 as FNYEAQ (reference sequence). The CDR3 is 15 residues long. The CDR3 spells CASSPGTGITGELFF. DNA of the CDR3: TGTGCTAGCAGCCCCGGGACAGGAATCACCGGGGAGCTGTTTTTT.

V and J are TRBV27 and TRBJ2-1; D not certain. V lost 8 bases to trimming and J lost 7 bases, with 6 bases between them. The CDR3 length is 10 residues. Germline CDR1 reads MNHEY; CDR2 reads SMNVEV (reference sequence). The chain's CDR3 is CASPKNEQFF. The CDR3 DNA is TGTGCCAGCCCTAAGAATGAGCAGTTCTTC.

The CDR3 DNA reads as TGTGCCAGCAGAGAGGGGGCGAGCACAGATACGCAGTATTTT. It codes for CASREGASTDTQYF. J is TRBJ2-3 and V is TRBV6-5; TRBD1 matches at 7 bases. Trimming removed 6 bases from V and 0 bases from J; junction bases left unmatched: 3. The germline gives CDR1 MNHEY, CDR2 SVGAGI. The CDR3 spans 14 residues.

The CDR3 nucleotides read TGTGCCAGCAGATCTAGGGGACTAGCCTATGCCGAGCAGTACTTC. This encodes CASRSRGLAYAEQYF. The chain uses TRBV27 and TRBJ2-7; 9 nucleotides line up with TRBD2. The CDR3 sequence is 15 residues long. The germline CDR1 and CDR2 sequences are MNHEY and SMNVEV (reference sequence). J gave up 6 bases and V 6 bases, and 12 bases lay outside the gene matches.

This chain joins TRBV15 and TRBJ1-3, with D perhaps TRBD1 (5 bases). The germline V gene has CDR1 LNHNV and CDR2 YYDKDF (reference sequence). This CDR3 spans 17 amino acids. Trimming took 0 bases from V and 8 from J, leaving 20 bases between them. This chain's CDR3 is CATSREVTGTARDTIYF. The CDR3 coding sequence is TGTGCCACCAGCAGAGAGGTCACCGGGACCGCCCGGGACACCATATATTTT.

The chain combines TRBV7-2 with TRBJ1-2, with a tentative D call TRBD1 (5 bases). Per germline, CDR1 SGHTA and CDR2 FQGNSA. The CDR3 loop spans 13 amino acids. Trimming cost V 5 bases and J 0 bases, with 7 bases left between them. CDR3 sequence (DNA): TGTGCCAGCAGCCCGACAGCTAACTATGGCTACACCTTC. Protein: CASSPTANYGYTF.

The V gene is TRBV20-1, the J gene TRBJ1-1, with 7 bases aligning to TRBD1. The CDR3 extends over 9 amino acids. With V trimmed by 7 bases and J by 8 bases, 1 base remained unmatched. The germline V gene encodes CDR1 DFQATT and CDR2 SNEGSKA (reference sequence). The CDR3 loop reads CSGGQEAFF. CDR3 DNA: TGCAGTGGGGGACAGGAAGCTTTCTTT.

The chain employs TRBV28 and TRBJ1-1, with 7 bases fitting TRBD1. There are 15 residues in the CDR3. CDR1 is MDHEN, CDR2 SYDVKM, per germline. The V segment lost 5 bases and the J segment 4 bases; nucleotides outside the gene matches: 10. CDR3 sequence reads: CASSERLTGPTEAFF. The DNA for the CDR3 is TGTGCCAGCAGTGAACGCCTGACAGGGCCCACTGAAGCTTTCTTT.

This chain links TRBV6-5 with TRBJ1-4; a weak D match, TRBD1 (5 bases). Germline CDR1 is MNHEY and CDR2 is SVGAGI. V was cut by 2 bases and J by 8 bases, with 15 bases left in between. The CDR3 consists of 15 residues. The CDR3 sequence is CASSYGGQGGEKLFF. CDR3 DNA: TGTGCCAGCAGTTACGGAGGTCAGGGAGGGGAAAAACTGTTTTTT.

The rearrangement joins TRBV2 to TRBJ1-1, with TRBD1 as a possible D gene (6 bases). The CDR3 has 14 residues. Between the trimmed V and J ends, which lost 6 bases and 1 base, there was a span of 12 bases. In germline, CDR1 is SNHLY, CDR2 FYNNEI. The CDR3 DNA reads as TGTGCCAGCAGGGCAACAGGGCCGAACACTGAAGCTTTCTTT. Its translation is CASRATGPNTEAFF.

V gene TRBV29-1 combines with J gene TRBJ2-3; TRBD2 matches at 13 bases. The germline gives CDR1 SQVTM, CDR2 ANQGSEA. V shed 6 bases and J 3 bases; nucleotides not matched to a gene: 3. The CDR3 consists of 14 residues. In DNA, the CDR3 is TGCAGCGTGGGACTAGCGGGATGGACAGATACGCAGTATTTT. Its translation: CSVGLAGWTDTQYF.

This clone was detected a few times. The chain carries TRBV19 and TRBJ1-5; TRBD1 might be the D (5 bases). Germline values: CDR1 LNHDA, CDR2 SQIVND (reference sequence). Trimming cost V 6 bases and J 4 bases, with 7 bases left between them. The CDR3 totals 12 residues. CDR3 nucleotide sequence: TGTGCCAGTAGGTCAGGGAATCAGCCCCAGCATTTT. It translates to CASRSGNQPQHF. The whole variable domain, remainder taken from reference TRBV19 and TRBJ1-5, is DGGITQSPKYLFRKEGQNVTLSCEQNLNHDAMYWYRQDPGQGLRLIYYSQIVNDFQKGDIAEGYSVSREKKESFPLTVTSAQKNPTAFYLCASRSGNQPQHFGDGTRLSIL.

The gene calls are TRBV18 and TRBJ2-1, with 7 bases lining up with TRBD1. Germline trimming cut 5 bases from V and 6 bases from J; bases unmatched to any gene: 7. The CDR3 length is 14 residues. CDR1 and CDR2 (germline): KGHSH, LQKENI. CDR3 loop: CASSGPGQFNEQFF. CDR3 in DNA: TGTGCCAGCTCAGGTCCGGGACAGTTCAATGAGCAGTTCTTC.

By frequency in the sample, this clone is large (0.1 to 1%). The J gene is TRBJ1-4, the V gene TRBV6-6, with D unclear. Trimming stripped 6 bases from V and 2 bases from J, with 7 bases between. Germline loops: CDR1 MNHNY, CDR2 SVGAGI (reference sequence). The CDR3 sequence is 13 residues long. The CDR3 sequence is CASRQLTNEKLFF. As DNA, the CDR3 is TGTGCCAGCAGGCAGTTGACTAATGAAAAACTGTTTTTT.

The chain combines TRBV11-1 with TRBJ2-7, with 7 bases identical to TRBD1. The CDR3 covers 14 residues. V lost 5 bases, J lost 2 bases, and 6 bases stayed unmatched. The V gene's germline CDR1 is SGHAT and CDR2 FQDESV (reference sequence). CDR3 protein: CASSRTGTPYEQYF. In DNA form, the CDR3 reads TGTGCCAGCAGCAGGACAGGTACCCCCTACGAGCAGTACTTC.

The V call is TRBV7-8, the J call TRBJ2-5, with 7 bases that match TRBD1. CDR3 length: 13 amino acids. Germline loops: CDR1 SGHVS, CDR2 FQNEAQ. J lost 3 bases, V lost 3 bases, and 1 base had no gene match. This CDR3 is CASSFDREETQYF. The CDR3 bases are TGTGCCAGCAGCTTCGACAGGGAAGAGACCCAGTACTTC.

The CDR3 spells CASYSTGYGQPQHF. The DNA of the CDR3 is TGTGCCAGCTATTCTACAGGGTACGGTCAGCCCCAGCATTTT. The V and J genes are TRBV27 and TRBJ1-5; maybe TRBD1 (6 bases). The V gene lost 8 bases and the J gene lost 6 bases, with 17 bases spanning the gap. Germline loops: CDR1 MNHEY, CDR2 SMNVEV (reference sequence). The CDR3 length is 14 residues.